One and the same sample provided the 5 T cell receptor beta chains below, sequenced in a study of T cell responses to AZD1222 COVID-19 vaccine (dated by TCRdb to the early 2020s). Taken with the paper, the label for time point translates to: about 28 days (+/-7) after the second vaccine dose. What this sample's treatment or condition label stands for: meningococcal conjugate vaccine given as trial control. Receptor libraries were prepared by the immunoSEQ multiplex PCR assay. TCRdb provides this immuneACCESS table in a form limited to in-frame rearrangements. Some clones are lacking; in checked studies, under half of them reflect an unresolved V gene, and why the rest are absent is not known. The sample includes some 190,000 clones, with 94% observed a single time. Of the sample, around 1.5% is held by the ten largest clones. The material was peripheral blood, obtained 28 days after the second dose of the MenACWY control vaccine. Receptor source: an adult who received the MenACWY meningococcal vaccine as a control.

The CDR3 spells CASSSLPGGSFSYEQYF. The CDR3 nucleotides read TGTGCCAGCAGCTCCCTACCGGGGGGGTCTTTCTCCTACGAGCAGTACTTC. The chain is built from TRBV7-2 and TRBJ2-7; 8 bases match TRBD2. The CDR3 runs 17 residues. The junction had 11 bases not matched to a gene; V was cut back by 4 bases and J by 0 bases. Germline assignment: CDR1 SGHTA and CDR2 FQGNSA.

The chain carries TRBV9 and TRBJ1-5; 8 bases fit TRBD1. V gave up 1 base and J gave up 5 bases; unmatched junction bases: 5. Germline loops: CDR1 SGDLS, CDR2 YYNGEE. This CDR3 contains 15 residues. The CDR3 coding sequence is TGTGCCAGCAGCGTATCCCCGACAGGGGATCAGCCCCAGCATTTT. Translation gives CASSVSPTGDQPQHF. Together with reference TRBV9 and TRBJ1-5, the CDR3 gives the full variable domain: DSGVTQTPKHLITATGQRVTLRCSPRSGDLSVYWYQQSLDQGLQFLIQYYNGEERAKGNILERFSAQQFPDLHSELNLSSLELGDSALYFCASSVSPTGDQPQHFGDGTRLSIL.

The chain joins TRBV28 to TRBJ2-7; weak D call: TRBD1 (5 bases). Between the trimmed V and J ends, which lost 8 bases and 7 bases, there was a span of 21 bases. Germline CDR1 and CDR2: MDHEN and SYDVKM. The CDR3 length is 14 residues. CDR3 sequence (DNA): TGTGCCAGCGGACCCGAGACAGCCTTTGGAGAGCAGTACTTC. It yields the protein CASGPETAFGEQYF.

This chain connects TRBV18 to TRBJ2-7; 8 bases match TRBD1. V shed 6 bases, J shed 5 bases, and the junction held 9 bases outside the gene matches. CDR1 KGHSH and CDR2 LQKENI come from the germline V gene. The CDR3 extends over 14 amino acids. The CDR3 sequence is CASSGQGGGNEQYF. The CDR3 DNA reads TGTGCCAGCTCCGGACAGGGAGGAGGCAACGAGCAGTACTTC.

The rearrangement joins TRBV7-6 to TRBJ2-5; maybe TRBD1 (6 bases). This CDR3 is 15 amino acids long. The V gene's germline CDR1 is SGHVS and CDR2 FNYEAQ. Trimming stripped 1 base from V and 1 base from J, with 10 bases between. This chain's CDR3 is CASSLEQGLQETQYF. In nucleotides, the CDR3 is TGTGCCAGCAGCTTAGAACAGGGCCTCCAAGAGACCCAGTACTTC.